This TCR beta chain emerged from a study of HIV-infected children after antiretroviral therapy interruption. At the level of the study: All children had CD4+ count above 500 and viral load below 50 copies/ml. Samples from the continuous-treatment group were taken at weeks 0, 48 and 150.

Study-level points and caveats: The Gini coefficient of naive CD4+ repertoires rose, returning to baseline by 3 years.

Germline values: CDR1 MDHEN, CDR2 SYDVKM. This CDR3 contains 15 residues. After removal of 5 bases from V and 8 bases from J, the junction contained 8 bases not matched to a gene. Points on this clonotype: What it recognizes is unknown.

A 3' RACE protocol on RNA, with unique molecular identifiers, produced the TCR library. From the 3' RACE reads, TCRdb called clonotypes with MiXCR, one entry per CDR3 protein. The table includes tens of thousands of distinct CDR3 sequences, roughly 4.5% detected once. The treatment denotes: PENTA 11 planned treatment interruption arm or continuous ART arm. Naive CD4+ CD45RA+ CD45RO- T cells were sorted from thawed PBMCs. This material consisted of CD45RA+ CD4+ T cells from PBMCs, pooled from several time points, taken from a donor given antiretroviral therapy, either interrupted or continuous. Stated subset: naive CD4+ CD45RA+ CD45RO- T cells. The TCR was taken from a pool of human donors with HIV. This sequence joins TRBV28 and TRBJ1-4, with 10 bases fitting TRBD1. CDR3 DNA sequence: TGTGCCAGCAGTAACTCCGGGACAGGGGAGGAAAAACTGTTTTTT. Translated: CASSNSGTGEEKLFF.